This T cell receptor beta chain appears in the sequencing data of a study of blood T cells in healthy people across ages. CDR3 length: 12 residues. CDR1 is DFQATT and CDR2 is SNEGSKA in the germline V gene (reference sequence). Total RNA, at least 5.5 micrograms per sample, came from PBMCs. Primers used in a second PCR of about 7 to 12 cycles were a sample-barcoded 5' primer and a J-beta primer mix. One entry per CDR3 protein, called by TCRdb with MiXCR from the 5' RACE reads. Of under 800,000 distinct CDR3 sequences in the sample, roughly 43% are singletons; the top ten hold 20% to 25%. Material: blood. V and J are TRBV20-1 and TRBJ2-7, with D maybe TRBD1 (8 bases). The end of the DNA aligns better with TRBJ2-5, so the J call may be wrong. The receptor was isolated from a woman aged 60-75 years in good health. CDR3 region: CRPDREGETQYF. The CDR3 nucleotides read TGCAGGCCGGACAGGGAGGGAGAGACCCAGTACTTC.